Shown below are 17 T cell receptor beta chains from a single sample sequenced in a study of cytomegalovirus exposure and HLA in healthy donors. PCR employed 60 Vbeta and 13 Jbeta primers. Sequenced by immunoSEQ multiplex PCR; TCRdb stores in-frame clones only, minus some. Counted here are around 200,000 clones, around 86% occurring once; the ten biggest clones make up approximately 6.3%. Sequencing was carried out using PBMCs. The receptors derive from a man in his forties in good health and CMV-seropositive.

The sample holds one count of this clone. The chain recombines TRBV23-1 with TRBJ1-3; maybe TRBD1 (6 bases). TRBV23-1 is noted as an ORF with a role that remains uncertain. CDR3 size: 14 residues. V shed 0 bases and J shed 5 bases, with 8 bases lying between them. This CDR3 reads CASSQSGQRNTIYF. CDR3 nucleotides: TGCGCCAGCAGTCAATCCGGACAGCGAAACACCATATATTTT.

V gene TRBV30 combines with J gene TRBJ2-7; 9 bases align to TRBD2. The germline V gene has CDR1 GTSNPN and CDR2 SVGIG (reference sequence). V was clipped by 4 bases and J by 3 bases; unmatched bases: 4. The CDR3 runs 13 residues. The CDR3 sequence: CAWTGTSRYEQYF. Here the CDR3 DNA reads TGTGCCTGGACGGGGACTAGCCGCTACGAGCAGTACTTC.

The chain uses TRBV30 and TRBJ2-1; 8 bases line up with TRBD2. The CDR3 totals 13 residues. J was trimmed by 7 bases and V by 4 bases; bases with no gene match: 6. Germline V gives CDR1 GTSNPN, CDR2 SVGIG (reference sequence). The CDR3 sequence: CAWTGGRGNEQFF. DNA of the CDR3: TGTGCCTGGACGGGGGGGAGGGGGAATGAGCAGTTCTTC.

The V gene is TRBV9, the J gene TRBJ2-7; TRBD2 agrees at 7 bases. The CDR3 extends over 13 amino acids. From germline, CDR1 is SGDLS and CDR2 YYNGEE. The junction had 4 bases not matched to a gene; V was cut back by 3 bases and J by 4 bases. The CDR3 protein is CASSGAGSYEQYF. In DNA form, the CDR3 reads TGTGCCAGCAGCGGAGCGGGGTCTTACGAGCAGTACTTC. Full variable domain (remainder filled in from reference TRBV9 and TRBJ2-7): DSGVTQTPKHLITATGQRVTLRCSPRSGDLSVYWYQQSLDQGLQFLIQYYNGEERAKGNILERFSAQQFPDLHSELNLSSLELGDSALYFCASSGAGSYEQYFGPGTRLTVT.

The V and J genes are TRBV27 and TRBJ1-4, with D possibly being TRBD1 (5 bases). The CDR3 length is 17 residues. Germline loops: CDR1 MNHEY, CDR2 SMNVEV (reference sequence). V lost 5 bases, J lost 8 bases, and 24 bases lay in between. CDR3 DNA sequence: TGTGCCAGCAGTGTCTTGGCAGGCAGAAGGGGTAACGAAAAACTGTTTTTT. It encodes CASSVLAGRRGNEKLFF.

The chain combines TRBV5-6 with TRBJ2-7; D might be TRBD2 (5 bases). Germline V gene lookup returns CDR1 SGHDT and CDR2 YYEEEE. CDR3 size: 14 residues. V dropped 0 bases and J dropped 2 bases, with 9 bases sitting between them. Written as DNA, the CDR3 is TGTGCCAGCAGCTTGGCATCAGCGGCCTACGAGCAGTACTTC. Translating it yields CASSLASAAYEQYF.

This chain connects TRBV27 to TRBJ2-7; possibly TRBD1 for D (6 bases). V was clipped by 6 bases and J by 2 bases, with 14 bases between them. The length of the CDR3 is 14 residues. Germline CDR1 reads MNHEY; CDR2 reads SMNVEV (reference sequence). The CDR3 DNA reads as TGTGCCAGCAGGTACAGGGATTACCCCTACGAGCAGTACTTC. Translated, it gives CASRYRDYPYEQYF.

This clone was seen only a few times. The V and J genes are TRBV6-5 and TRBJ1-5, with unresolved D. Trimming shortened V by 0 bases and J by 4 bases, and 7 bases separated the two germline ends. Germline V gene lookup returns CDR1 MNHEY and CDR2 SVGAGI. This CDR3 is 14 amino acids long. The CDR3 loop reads CASSYSSGNQPQHF. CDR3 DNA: TGTGCCAGCAGTTACTCTTCAGGAAATCAGCCCCAGCATTTT.

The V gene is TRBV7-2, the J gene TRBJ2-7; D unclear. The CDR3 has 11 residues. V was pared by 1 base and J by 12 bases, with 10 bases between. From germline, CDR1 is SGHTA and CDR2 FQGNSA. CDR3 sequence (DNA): TGTGCCAGCAGCTTAGGACCCCAGCGGTACTTC. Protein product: CASSLGPQRYF.

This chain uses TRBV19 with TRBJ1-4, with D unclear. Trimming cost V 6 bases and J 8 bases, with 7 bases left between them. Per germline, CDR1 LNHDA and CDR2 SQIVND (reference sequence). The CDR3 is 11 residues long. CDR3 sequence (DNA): TGTGCCAGTAGATCGAGGGAAAAACTGTTTTTT. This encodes CASRSREKLFF.

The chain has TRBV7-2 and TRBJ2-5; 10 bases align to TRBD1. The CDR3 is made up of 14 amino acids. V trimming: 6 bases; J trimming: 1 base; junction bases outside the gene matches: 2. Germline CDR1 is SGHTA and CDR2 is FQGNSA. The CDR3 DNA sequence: TGTGCCAGCAGTCGACAGGGGGCCCAAGAGACCCAGTACTTC. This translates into CASSRQGAQETQYF.

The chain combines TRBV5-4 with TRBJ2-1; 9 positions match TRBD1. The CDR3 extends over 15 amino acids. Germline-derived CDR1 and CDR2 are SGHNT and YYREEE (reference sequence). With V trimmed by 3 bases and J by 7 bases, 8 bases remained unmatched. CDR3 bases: TGTGCCAGCAGCTCAGGACAGGGGATTTGGAATGAGCAGTTCTTC. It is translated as CASSSGQGIWNEQFF.

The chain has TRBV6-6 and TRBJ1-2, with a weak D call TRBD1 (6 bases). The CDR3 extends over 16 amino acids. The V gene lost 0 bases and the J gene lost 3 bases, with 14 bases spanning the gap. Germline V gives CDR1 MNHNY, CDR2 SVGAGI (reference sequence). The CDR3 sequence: CASSYSAGQLHYGYTF. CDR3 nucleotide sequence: TGTGCCAGCAGTTACTCAGCGGGACAACTGCACTATGGCTACACCTTC.

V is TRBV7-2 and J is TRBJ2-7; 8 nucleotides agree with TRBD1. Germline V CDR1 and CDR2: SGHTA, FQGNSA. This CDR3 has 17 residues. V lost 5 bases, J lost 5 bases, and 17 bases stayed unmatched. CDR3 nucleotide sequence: TGTGCCAGCAGCCCAGACCCCCCGGCAGGGGGCTTCGACGAGCAGTACTTC. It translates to CASSPDPPAGGFDEQYF.

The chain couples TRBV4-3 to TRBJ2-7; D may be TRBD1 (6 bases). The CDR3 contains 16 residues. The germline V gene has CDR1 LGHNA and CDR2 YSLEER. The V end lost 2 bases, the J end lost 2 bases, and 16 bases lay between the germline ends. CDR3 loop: CASSQMDGDTPYEQYF. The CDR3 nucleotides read TGCGCCAGCAGCCAAATGGATGGGGACACCCCCTACGAGCAGTACTTC.

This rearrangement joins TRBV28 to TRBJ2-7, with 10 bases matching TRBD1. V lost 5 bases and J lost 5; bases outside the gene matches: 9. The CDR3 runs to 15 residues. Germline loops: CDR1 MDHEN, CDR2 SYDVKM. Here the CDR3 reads CASSPPGQGSHEQYF. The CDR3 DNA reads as TGTGCCAGCAGTCCCCCGGGACAGGGGAGCCACGAGCAGTACTTC. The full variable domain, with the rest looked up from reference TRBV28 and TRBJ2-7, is DVKVTQSSRYLVKRTGEKVFLECVQDMDHENMFWYRQDPGLGLRLIYFSYDVKMKEKGDIPEGYSVSREKKERFSLILESASTNQTSMYLCASSPPGQGSHEQYFGPGTRLTVT.

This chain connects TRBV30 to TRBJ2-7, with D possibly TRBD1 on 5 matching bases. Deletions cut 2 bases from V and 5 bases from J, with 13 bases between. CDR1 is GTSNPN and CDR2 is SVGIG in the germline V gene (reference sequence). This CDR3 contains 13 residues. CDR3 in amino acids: CAWSFPPGNEQYF. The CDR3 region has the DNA TGTGCCTGGAGTTTCCCCCCAGGGAACGAGCAGTACTTC.